The clone carrying this T cell receptor (beta chain) occurred a few times. Its antigen remains unidentified. The data were obtained in a study of T-cell memory formation after mild COVID-19. The CDR3 is made up of 16 amino acids. CDR1 and CDR2 (germline): LGHNA, YNFKEQ. V was cut by 0 bases and J by 5 bases, with 16 bases left in between. From the 5' RACE reads, TCRdb called clonotypes with MiXCR, one entry per CDR3 protein. Here the sample spans 500,000 to 550,000 distinct CDR3 sequences, about 20% being singletons. Overall study findings and caveats: Of the contracting clones, CD4+ ones lay mainly in CM and EM, and CD8+ ones in EMRA. There were some responding clones in pre-infection memory, which suggested that cross-reactive memory had joined. Later expanders leaned CD4+, whereas day 15 to 85 contracting clones were balanced CD4/CD8.

Source material: PBMCs or a T cell subset sorted from them (not recorded which). The genes are TRBV4-2 and TRBJ1-2, with no clear D. This TCR was recovered from an adult woman who had mild COVID-19 (a few samples of this study predate the infection). Cell type and time point are not known. CDR3 in DNA: TGTGCCAGCAGCCAAGATCTTAGCACGGCAGCTTATGGCTACACCTTC. Translated: CASSQDLSTAAYGYTF.